This TCR beta chain stems from a study of Ad26.COV2.S vaccination and SARS-CoV-2 variants. Treatment given: some 19 received Ad26.COV2.S at low or high dose, single or two shots; about 5 received placebo; per-sample allocation not given. Specimens were obtained on day 63 following the first vaccine or placebo injection. This clone was observed a single time. Clones were sequenced by immunoSEQ multiplex PCR, and TCRdb holds only the in-frame ones, with some missing. The sample includes 440,000 or so clones, about 88% of them seen just once. This sequence was found in a person aged 18-60 years who received the Ad26.COV2.S COVID-19 vaccine or a placebo. The material sequenced was peripheral blood, taken in a trial of Ad26.COV2.S vaccine versus placebo.

CDR3 coding DNA: TGTGCCAGCAGCGGGACAGCGGATTGGCAGCCCCAGCATTTT. It specifies CASSGTADWQPQHF. This chain links TRBV28 with TRBJ1-5, with 7 bases aligning to TRBD1. CDR1 is MDHEN and CDR2 is SYDVKM in the germline V gene. There are 14 residues in the CDR3. V was clipped by 6 bases and J by 7 bases; unmatched bases: 9. Looking up the rest from reference TRBV28 and TRBJ1-5 gives the full variable domain: DVKVTQSSRYLVKRTGEKVFLECVQDMDHENMFWYRQDPGLGLRLIYFSYDVKMKEKGDIPEGYSVSREKKERFSLILESASTNQTSMYLCASSGTADWQPQHFGDGTRLSIL.